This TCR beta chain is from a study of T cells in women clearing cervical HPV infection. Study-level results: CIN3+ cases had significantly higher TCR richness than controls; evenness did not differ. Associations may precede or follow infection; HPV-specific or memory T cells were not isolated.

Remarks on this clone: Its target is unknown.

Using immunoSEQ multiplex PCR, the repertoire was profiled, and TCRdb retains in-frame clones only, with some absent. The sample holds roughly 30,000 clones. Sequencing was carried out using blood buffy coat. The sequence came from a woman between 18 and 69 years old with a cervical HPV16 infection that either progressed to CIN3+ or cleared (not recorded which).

This CDR3 is CASSSSWVAGGGYEQYF. The CDR3 bases that were read are TGTGCCAGCTCCAGCTCTTGGGTAGCGGGAGGGGGCTACGAG. This chain uses TRBV28 with TRBJ2-7, with 11 positions matching TRBD2. The read finishes 3 residues shy of the CDR3 end, and the germline J gene is used to complete it. This CDR3 spans 17 amino acids. Germline assignment: CDR1 MDHEN and CDR2 SYDVKM. Trimming cost V 8 bases and J 3 bases; bases outside gene matches: 15.